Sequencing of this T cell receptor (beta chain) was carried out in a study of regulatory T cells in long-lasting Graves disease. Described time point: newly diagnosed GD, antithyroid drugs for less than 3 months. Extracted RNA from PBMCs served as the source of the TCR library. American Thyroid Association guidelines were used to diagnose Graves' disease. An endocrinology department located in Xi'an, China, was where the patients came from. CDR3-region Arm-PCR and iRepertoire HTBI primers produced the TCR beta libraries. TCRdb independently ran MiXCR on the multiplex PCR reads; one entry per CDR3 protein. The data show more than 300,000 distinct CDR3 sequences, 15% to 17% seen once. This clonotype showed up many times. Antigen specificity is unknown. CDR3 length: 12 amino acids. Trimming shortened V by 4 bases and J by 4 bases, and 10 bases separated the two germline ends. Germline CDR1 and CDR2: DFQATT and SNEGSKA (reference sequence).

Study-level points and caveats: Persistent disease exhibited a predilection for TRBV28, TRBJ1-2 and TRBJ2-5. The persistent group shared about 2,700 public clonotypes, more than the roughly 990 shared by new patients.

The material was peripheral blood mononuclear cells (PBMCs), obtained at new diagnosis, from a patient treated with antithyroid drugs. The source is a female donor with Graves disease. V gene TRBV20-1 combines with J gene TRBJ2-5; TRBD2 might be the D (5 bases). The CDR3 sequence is CSAISEGETQYF. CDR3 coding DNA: TGCAGTGCTATTTCTGAGGGAGAGACCCAGTACTTC.